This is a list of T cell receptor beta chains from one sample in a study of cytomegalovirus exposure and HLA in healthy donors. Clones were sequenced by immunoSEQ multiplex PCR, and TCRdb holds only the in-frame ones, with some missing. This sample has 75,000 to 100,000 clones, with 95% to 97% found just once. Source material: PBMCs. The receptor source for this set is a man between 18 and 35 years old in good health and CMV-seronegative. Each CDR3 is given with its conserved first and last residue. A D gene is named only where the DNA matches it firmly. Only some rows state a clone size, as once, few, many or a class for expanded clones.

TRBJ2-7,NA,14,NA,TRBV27,TGTGCCAGCGGGTCCCTAGCGAGCCCCTACGAGCAGTACTTC,CASGSLASPYEQYF
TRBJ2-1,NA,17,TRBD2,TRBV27,TGTGCCAGCAGACCAGTTTGGGGGGGAAGCTCCTACAATGAGCAGTTCTTC,CASRPVWGGSSYNEQFF
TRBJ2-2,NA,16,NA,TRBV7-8,TGTGCCAGCAGCTTAGTAACAGGCCCCGCGGCCGGGGAGCTGTTTTTT,CASSLVTGPAAGELFF
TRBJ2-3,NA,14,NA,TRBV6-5,TGTGCCAGCAGTTACTCGCGGGTCACAGATACGCAGTATTTT,CASSYSRVTDTQYF
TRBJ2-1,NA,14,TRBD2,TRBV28,TGTGCCAGCAGTGGGACTAGCGGGGACAATGAGCAGTTCTTC,CASSGTSGDNEQFF
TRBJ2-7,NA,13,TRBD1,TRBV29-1,TGCAGCGTCGCCTTAACAGGGGGTAACGAGCAGTACTTC,CSVALTGGNEQYF
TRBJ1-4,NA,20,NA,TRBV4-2,TGTGCCAGCAGCCAAGACGCTCGGGGGGAGTCCCTGGAGCTCAGTGAAAAACTGTTTTTT,CASSQDARGESLELSEKLFF
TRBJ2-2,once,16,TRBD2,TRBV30,TGTGCCTGGAGTTCCCCTAGCGGGTTTGGCACCGGGGAGCTGTTTTTT,CAWSSPSGFGTGELFF
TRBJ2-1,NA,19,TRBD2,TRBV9,TGTGCCAGCAGCGTGGGGACTAGCGGAGGAAAGAAGAACTACAATGAGCAGTTCTTC,CASSVGTSGGKKNYNEQFF
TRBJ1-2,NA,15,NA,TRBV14,TGTGCCAGCAGCCCATTGCCGGGATTTAACTATGGCTACACCTTC,CASSPLPGFNYGYTF
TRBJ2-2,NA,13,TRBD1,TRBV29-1,TGCAGCGTTATTACAGGGGCAACCGGGGAGCTGTTTTTT,CSVITGATGELFF
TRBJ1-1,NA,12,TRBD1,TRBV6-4,TGTGCCAGCAGTGGGACAGGGAGTGAAGCTTTCTTT,CASSGTGSEAFF
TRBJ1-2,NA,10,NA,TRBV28,TGTGCCAGCACACTCTATGGCTACACCTTC,CASTLYGYTF
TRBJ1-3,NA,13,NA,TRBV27,TGTGCCAGCAGTCGGGTACCCGGAAACACCATATATTTT,CASSRVPGNTIYF
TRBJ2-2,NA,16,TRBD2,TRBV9,TGTGCCAGCAGCCCCCGAGCGGGAGCTCTCACCGGGGAGCTGTTTTTT,CASSPRAGALTGELFF
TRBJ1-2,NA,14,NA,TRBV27,TGTGCCAGCAGTTGGTATGGGGCTTCATATGGCTACACCTTC,CASSWYGASYGYTF
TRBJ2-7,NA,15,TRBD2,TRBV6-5,TGTGCCAGCAGTTACGTAGCGGGAGCTTCCTACGAGCAGTACTTC,CASSYVAGASYEQYF
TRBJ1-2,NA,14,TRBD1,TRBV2,TGTGCCAGCGGGGGAAGGGGGCTTGGCTATGGCTACACCTTC,CASGGRGLGYGYTF
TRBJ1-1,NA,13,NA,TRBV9,TGTGCCAGCAGCGGGGGCCAGAATATTGAAGCTTTCTTT,CASSGGQNIEAFF
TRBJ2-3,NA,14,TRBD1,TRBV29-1,TGCAGCGTTCTGGACAGGGGAAGCACAGATACGCAGTATTTT,CSVLDRGSTDTQYF
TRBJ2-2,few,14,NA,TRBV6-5,TGTGCCAGCAGGGGGCAGGTTAACACCGGGGAGCTGTTTTTT,CASRGQVNTGELFF
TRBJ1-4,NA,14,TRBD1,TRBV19,TGTGCCAGTAGTCTAGGACAGGGAGGAGAAAAACTGTTTTTT,CASSLGQGGEKLFF
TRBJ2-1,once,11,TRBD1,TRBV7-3,TGTGCCAGCAGTGCTGGACAGGGGCAGTTCTTC,CASSAGQGQFF
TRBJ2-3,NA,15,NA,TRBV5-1,TGCGCCAGCAGCTTGTCGGGGTCACTCACAGATACGCAGTATTTT,CASSLSGSLTDTQYF
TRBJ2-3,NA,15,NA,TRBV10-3,TGTGCCATCAGTGTAGGGAGTACGGGAACAGATACGCAGTATTTT,CAISVGSTGTDTQYF
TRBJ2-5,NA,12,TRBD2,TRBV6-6,TGTGCCAGCAATTTAGCGGGAAGGGGCCAGTACTTC,CASNLAGRGQYF
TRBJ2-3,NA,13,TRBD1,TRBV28,TGTGCCAGTCATACAGGGGTGGCCGATACGCAGTATTTT,CASHTGVADTQYF
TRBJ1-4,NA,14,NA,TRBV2,TGTGCCAGCAGTGAAGGTCCGTTTCTGGAAAAACTGTTTTTT,CASSEGPFLEKLFF
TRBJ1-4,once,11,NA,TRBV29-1,TGCAGCGTTCGACTTAATGAAAAACTGTTTTTT,CSVRLNEKLFF
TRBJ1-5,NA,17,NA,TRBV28,TGTGCCAGCAGTTTACCCGGGGTCTTTATTAGCAATCAGCCCCAGCATTTT,CASSLPGVFISNQPQHF
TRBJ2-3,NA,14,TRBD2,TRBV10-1,TGCGCCAGCGCGAGCGGGAGGGCTACAGATACGCAGTATTTT,CASASGRATDTQYF
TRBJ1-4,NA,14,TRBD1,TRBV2,TGTGCCAGCAGAACACAGGGGGGAAATGAAAAACTGTTTTTT,CASRTQGGNEKLFF
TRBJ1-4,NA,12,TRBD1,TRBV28,TGTGCCAGTGGGACAGCTAATGAAAAACTGTTTTTT,CASGTANEKLFF
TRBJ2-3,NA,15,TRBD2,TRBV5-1,TGCGCCAGCAACCGAGGGACTAGCGGCACAGATACGCAGTATTTT,CASNRGTSGTDTQYF
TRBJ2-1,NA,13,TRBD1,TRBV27,TGTGCCAGCAGTTTAGACAGGGGCAATGAGCAGTTCTTC,CASSLDRGNEQFF
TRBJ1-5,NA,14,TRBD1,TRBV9,TGTGCCAGCAGCGCATTACAGGGGTATGGGCCCCAGCATTTT,CASSALQGYGPQHF
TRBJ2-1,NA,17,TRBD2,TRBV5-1,TGCGCCAGCAGCCAGCGGATTACTAGCGGGGTGAACAATGAGCAGTTCTTC,CASSQRITSGVNNEQFF
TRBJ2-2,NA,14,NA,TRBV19,TGTGCCAGTGGACTCATATTAAACACCGGGGAGCTGTTTTTT,CASGLILNTGELFF
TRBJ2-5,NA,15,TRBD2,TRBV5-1,TGCGCCAGCAGTCCTAGCGGGAGGCCCCAAGAGACCCAGTACTTC,CASSPSGRPQETQYF
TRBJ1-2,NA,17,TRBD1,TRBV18,TGTGCCAGCTCACCGACAGGGGACACCATCTCTAACTATGGCTACACCTTC,CASSPTGDTISNYGYTF
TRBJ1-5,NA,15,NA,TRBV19,TGTGCCAGTAGTATAGTTCCACAGGAATATCAGCCCCAGCATTTT,CASSIVPQEYQPQHF
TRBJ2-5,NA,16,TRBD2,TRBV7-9,TGTGCCAGCAGACTGGGGGAGGGAGGGCCGGGAGAGACCCAGTACTTC,CASRLGEGGPGETQYF
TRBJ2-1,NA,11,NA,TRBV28,TGTGCCAGCAGATTTGACAGGGAGCAGTTCTTC,CASRFDREQFF
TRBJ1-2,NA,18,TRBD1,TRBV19,TGTGCCAGTACCTTCCGTCCGGGACAGGGGTTTGTTAACTATGGCTACACCTTC,CASTFRPGQGFVNYGYTF
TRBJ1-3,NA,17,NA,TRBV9,TGTGCCAGCAGCGTAGCCATCCCGGGGGGTTCTGGAAACACCATATATTTT,CASSVAIPGGSGNTIYF
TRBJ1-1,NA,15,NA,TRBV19,TGTGCCAGTAGCTTCGGAGTGGAGTGGAACACTGAAGCTTTCTTT,CASSFGVEWNTEAFF
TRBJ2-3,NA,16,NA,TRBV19,TGTGCCAGTAGTATTAGCCAGGGTTTTGGCACAGATACGCAGTATTTT,CASSISQGFGTDTQYF
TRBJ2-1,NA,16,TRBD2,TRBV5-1,TGCGCCAGCAGCTTTAGCGGGAGCTCCTCCTACAATGAGCAGTTCTTC,CASSFSGSSSYNEQFF
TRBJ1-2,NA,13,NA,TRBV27,TGTGCCAGCAGTTTACAGGGGTACTATGGCTACACCTTC,CASSLQGYYGYTF
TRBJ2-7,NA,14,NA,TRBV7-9,TGTGCCAGCAGCTTCCTCGTACAGTCCTACGAGCAGTACTTC,CASSFLVQSYEQYF
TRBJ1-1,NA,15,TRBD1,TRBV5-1,TGCGCCAGCAGCGACAACACAGGGGGAGACACTGAAGCTTTCTTT,CASSDNTGGDTEAFF
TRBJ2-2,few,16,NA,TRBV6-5,TGTGCCAGCAGTTATGGTTCGGGGGAGTTGTTCGGGGAGCTGTTTTTT,CASSYGSGELFGELFF
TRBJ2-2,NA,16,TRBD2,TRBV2,TGTGCCAGCAGTGAACTAGCGGGAGCCGACACCGGGGAGCTGTTTTTT,CASSELAGADTGELFF